This entry describes one T cell receptor beta chain. Its antigen remains unknown. This entry belongs to a study of beta chain features in type 1 diabetes. CDR1 and CDR2 (germline): MDHEN, SYDVKM. The V and J ends lost 11 bases and 3 bases respectively, with 14 bases between them. The CDR3 sequence is 12 residues long. Since all of the isolated RNA was reverse transcribed, expressed TCRB transcripts were what got sequenced. TCRdb's copy holds only in-frame clones and misses some; the assay was immunoSEQ multiplex PCR. The sample shows about 340,000 clones, 13% of them seen only once. Study conclusions and caveats: There were fewer insertions and more deletions at the VDJ junctions of type 1 diabetes patients. With patients and controls alike, PCR might favor shorter templates to an equal degree. In all four CD4+ subsets, TCRB CDR3 length was significantly, moderately reduced in type 1 diabetes.

Post-sort purity exceeded 95% for all sorted populations. The TCR was taken from a woman under 30 with type 1 diabetes. The gene calls are TRBV28 and TRBJ2-7; tentatively, D is TRBD2 (5 bases). Material: naive CD4+ T cells from blood. The CDR3 DNA sequence: TGTGCCTCCGGGATCAGCCTCTACGAGCAGTACTTC. This encodes CASGISLYEQYF.